This T cell receptor beta chain was captured by sequencing in a study of vaccination and CD4 T cells after COVID-19. Cultured CD4+ T-cell DNA underwent Oncomine TCR Beta short-read sequencing. TCRdb passed the PCR reads through MiXCR, listing each CDR3 protein once. The data contain thousands of distinct CDR3 sequences, roughly 63% of them singletons. CDR3 length: 14 residues. Germline V lookup: CDR1 SNHLY, CDR2 FYNNEI. Trimming cost V 11 bases and J 9 bases, with 23 bases left between them. Treatment meaning: roughly 11-day PBMC culture with coronavirus spike peptide pools or control peptides (ViraFEST assay). Researchers reported culturing around 2 million PBMCs per well with about 10 IU/ml IL-2 and 10 ug/ml peptide pools. A note on this clonotype: The antigen remains undetermined.

The J gene is TRBJ1-3, the V gene TRBV2; TRBD1 might be the D (6 bases). Sequencing input: CD4+ T cells from blood, cultured in vitro. The TCR originated in a human donor who had recovered from COVID-19. CDR3 nucleotides: TGTGCCTCCACCGGGGACACCCGTCGTGGCACCATATATTTT. This sequence encodes CASTGDTRRGTIYF. The variable domain in full, with the rest retrieved from reference TRBV2 and TRBJ1-3, is EPEVTQTPSHQVTQMGQEVILRCVPISNHLYFYWYRQILGQKVEFLVSFYNNEISEKSEIFDDQFSVERPDGSNFTLKIRSTKLEDSAMYFCASTGDTRRGTIYFGEGSWLTVV.